A single TCR beta chain is shown here with its context. Its antigen is unidentified. The data are from a study of cytomegalovirus exposure and HLA in healthy donors. About the research overall: The Caucasian-associated ancestry cluster held 80% to 90% of some 420 genotyped donors.

The PCR was carried out with 60 Vbeta primers and 13 Jbeta primers. As originally analysed: The authors later counted 70 million to 85 million unique TCR beta chains, roughly 10 million of them shared. This table comes from immunoSEQ multiplex PCR, and its TCRdb copy is limited to in-frame clones, with some not included. The V and J calls and clone size were taken over from that table, and D and trimming were inferred from the DNA. The sample consists of 120,000 or so clones, about 80% of them appearing once. Whole-study results and caveats: Common viral pathogens seemed to be connected with several of the most significant clusters, according to a later analysis.

CDR1 and CDR2 from the germline V gene are SGHTA and FQGNSA. V shed 3 bases, J shed 5 bases, and the junction held 4 bases outside the gene matches. The CDR3 length is 14 residues. The source is a male donor in good health and CMV-seronegative. The chain combines TRBV7-2 with TRBJ2-1, with 7 positions matching TRBD1. Sequenced material: PBMCs. The CDR3 DNA reads TGTGCCAGCAGCTTGGGGACAGCACACAATGAGCAGTTCTTC. Encoded protein: CASSLGTAHNEQFF. The whole variable domain, remainder taken from reference TRBV7-2 and TRBJ2-1, is GAGVSQSPSNKVTEKGKDVELRCDPISGHTALYWYRQSLGQGLEFLIYFQGNSAPDKSGLPSDRFSAERTGGSVSTLTIQRTQQEDSAVYLCASSLGTAHNEQFFGPGTRLTVL.